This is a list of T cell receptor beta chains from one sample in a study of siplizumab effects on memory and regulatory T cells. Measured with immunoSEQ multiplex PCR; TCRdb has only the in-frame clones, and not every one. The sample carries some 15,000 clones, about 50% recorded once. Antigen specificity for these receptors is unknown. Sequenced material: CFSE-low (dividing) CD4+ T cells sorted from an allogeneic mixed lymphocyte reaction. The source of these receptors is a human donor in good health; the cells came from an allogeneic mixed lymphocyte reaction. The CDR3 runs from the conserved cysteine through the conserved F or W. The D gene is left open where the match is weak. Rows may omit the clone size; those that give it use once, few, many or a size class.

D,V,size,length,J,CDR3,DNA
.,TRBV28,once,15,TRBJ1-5,CASSLSFEGISPQHF,TGTGCCAGCAGTTTATCCTTTGAAGGGATTAGCCCCCAGCATTTT
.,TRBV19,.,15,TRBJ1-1,CASSSMIFAGPEAFF,TGTGCCAGTAGTTCGATGATCTTCGCCGGGCCTGAAGCTTTCTTT
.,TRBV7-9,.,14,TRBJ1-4,CASSFGILGEKLFF,TGTGCCAGCAGCTTTGGGATCCTAGGGGAAAAACTGTTTTTT
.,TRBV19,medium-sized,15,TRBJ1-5,CASSWTEYSNQPQHF,TGTGCCAGTAGCTGGACAGAATATAGCAATCAGCCCCAGCATTTT
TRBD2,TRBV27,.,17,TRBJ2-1,CASSFIAGMPSYNEQFF,TGTGCCAGCAGTTTTATAGCGGGAATGCCCTCCTACAATGAGCAGTTCTTC
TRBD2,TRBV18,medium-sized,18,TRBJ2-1,CASSPRLLAGLSYNEQFF,TGTGCCAGCTCCCCTAGGCTACTAGCGGGACTCTCCTACAATGAGCAGTTCTTC
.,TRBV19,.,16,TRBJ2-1,CASSSWGTDRYNEQFF,TGTGCCAGTAGTAGTTGGGGGACCGACAGGTACAATGAGCAGTTCTTC
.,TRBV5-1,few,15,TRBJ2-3,CASSSADSARDTQYF,TGCGCCAGCAGCTCCGCCGATTCGGCGAGAGATACGCAGTATTTT
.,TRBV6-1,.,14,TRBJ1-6,CASSRDADPSPLHF,TGTGCCAGCAGCCGGGACGCCGACCCCTCACCCCTCCACTTT
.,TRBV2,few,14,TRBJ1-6,CASSEGGGGSPLHF,TGTGCCAGCAGTGAGGGGGGGGGTGGTTCACCCCTCCACTTT
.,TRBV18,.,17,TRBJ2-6,CASSPRAGVSGANVLTF,TGTGCCAGCTCACCACGAGCAGGCGTCTCTGGGGCCAACGTCCTGACTTTC
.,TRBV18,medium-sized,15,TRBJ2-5,CASSPQGSQGETQYF,TGTGCCAGCTCACCACAGGGAAGCCAAGGAGAGACCCAGTACTTC
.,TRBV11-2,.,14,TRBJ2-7,CASSPGPSSYEQYF,TGTGCCAGCAGTCCGGGACCGAGCTCCTACGAGCAGTACTTC
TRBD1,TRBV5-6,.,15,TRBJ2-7,CASTPSGTGKYEQYF,TGTGCCAGCACCCCCTCCGGGACAGGGAAGTACGAGCAGTACTTC
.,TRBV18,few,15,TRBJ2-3,CASSPGTRPPDTQYF,TGTGCCAGCTCACCCGGGACTCGCCCCCCAGATACGCAGTATTTT
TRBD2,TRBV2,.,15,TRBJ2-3,CASSRTSGLTDTQYF,TGTGCCAGCAGTAGGACTAGCGGCCTCACAGATACGCAGTATTTT
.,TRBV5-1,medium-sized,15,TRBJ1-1,CASSLAARANTEAFF,TGCGCCAGCAGCTTGGCCGCACGGGCGAACACTGAAGCTTTCTTT
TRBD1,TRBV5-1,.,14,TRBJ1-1,CASSRGQANTEAFF,TGCGCCAGCAGCAGGGGACAGGCCAACACTGAAGCTTTCTTT
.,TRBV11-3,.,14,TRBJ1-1,CASRKGGGNTEAFF,TGTGCCAGCAGAAAAGGGGGAGGAAACACTGAAGCTTTCTTT
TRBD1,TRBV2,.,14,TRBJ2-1,CASLRDRHYNEQFF,TGTGCCAGCCTCCGGGACAGACACTACAATGAGCAGTTCTTC
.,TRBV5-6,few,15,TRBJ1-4,CASSFVSATNEKLFF,TGTGCCAGCAGCTTCGTTTCCGCAACTAATGAAAAACTGTTTTTT
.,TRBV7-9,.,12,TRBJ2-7,CASSPRGYEQYF,TGTGCCAGCAGCCCGAGAGGGTACGAGCAGTACTTC
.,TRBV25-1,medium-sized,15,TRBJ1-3,CASSEAGSSGNTIYF,TGTGCCAGCAGTGAAGCTGGGTCGTCTGGAAACACCATATATTTT
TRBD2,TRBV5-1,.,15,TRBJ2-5,CASSLVGGGGETQYF,TGCGCCAGCAGCTTAGTGGGCGGGGGAGGAGAGACCCAGTACTTC
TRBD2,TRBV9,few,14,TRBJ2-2,CASSIHSGAGELFF,TGTGCCAGCAGCATCCATAGCGGGGCCGGGGAGCTGTTTTTT
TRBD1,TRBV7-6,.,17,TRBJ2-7,CASSLGGGTGGFYEQYF,TGTGCCAGCAGCTTAGGGGGGGGGACAGGGGGTTTCTACGAGCAGTACTTC
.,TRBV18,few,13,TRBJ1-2,CASSPRPGVGYTF,TGTGCCAGCTCACCAAGGCCAGGGGTAGGCTACACCTTC
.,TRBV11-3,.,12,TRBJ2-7,CASSPQTYEQYF,TGTGCCAGCAGCCCACAAACCTACGAGCAGTACTTC
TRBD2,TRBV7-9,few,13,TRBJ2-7,CASSPGGGYEQYF,TGTGCCAGCAGCCCGGGAGGAGGCTACGAGCAGTACTTC
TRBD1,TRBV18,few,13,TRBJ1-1,CASSGQKNTEAFF,TGTGCCAGCTCGGGACAGAAGAACACTGAAGCTTTCTTT
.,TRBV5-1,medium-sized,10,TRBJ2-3,CASGEDTQYF,TGCGCCAGCGGGGAAGATACGCAGTATTTT
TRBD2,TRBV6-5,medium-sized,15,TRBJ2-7,CATKPTAGGPYEQYF,TGTGCCACCAAGCCCACAGCGGGAGGGCCTTACGAGCAGTACTTC
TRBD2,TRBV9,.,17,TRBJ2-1,CASSFSLAGGPYNEQFF,TGTGCCAGCAGCTTTTCCCTAGCGGGAGGACCCTACAATGAGCAGTTCTTC
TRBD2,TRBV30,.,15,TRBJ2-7,CAWSVGGLAGGEQYF,TGTGCCTGGAGTGTAGGGGGACTAGCGGGAGGCGAGCAGTACTTC
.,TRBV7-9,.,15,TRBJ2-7,CASSLVQGRTTEQYF,TGTGCCAGCAGCTTAGTGCAGGGGCGGACGACCGAGCAGTACTTC
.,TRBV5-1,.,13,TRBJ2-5,CASSLGGGETQYF,TGCGCCAGCAGCTTGGGTGGGGGTGAGACCCAGTACTTC
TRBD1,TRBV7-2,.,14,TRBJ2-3,CASSLDRYTDTQYF,TGTGCCAGCAGCTTGGACAGGTACACAGATACGCAGTATTTT
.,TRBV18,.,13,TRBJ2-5,CASSLNAKETQYF,TGTGCCAGCTCACTAAACGCAAAAGAGACCCAGTACTTC
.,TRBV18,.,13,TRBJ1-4,CASSPATNEKLFF,TGTGCCAGCTCACCTGCAACTAATGAAAAACTGTTTTTT
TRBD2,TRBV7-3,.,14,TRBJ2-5,CASSLHSGGETQYF,TGTGCCAGCAGCCTTCATAGCGGGGGGGAGACCCAGTACTTC
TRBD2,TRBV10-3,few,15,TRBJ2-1,CAISRLAGEYNEQFF,TGTGCCATCAGTCGACTAGCGGGAGAGTACAATGAGCAGTTCTTC
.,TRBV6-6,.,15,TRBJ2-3,CASSYPGEGSDTQYF,TGTGCCAGCAGTTATCCAGGGGAAGGTTCAGATACGCAGTATTTT
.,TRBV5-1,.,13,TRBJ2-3,CASSLPSTDTQYF,TGCGCCAGCAGCTTGCCTAGCACAGATACGCAGTATTTT
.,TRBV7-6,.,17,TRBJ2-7,CASSPAGPTTSSYEQYF,TGTGCCAGCAGCCCCGCGGGACCGACGACCAGCTCCTACGAGCAGTACTTC
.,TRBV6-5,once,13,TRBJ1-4,CASSYRLNEKLFF,TGTGCCAGCAGTTACAGGCTTAATGAAAAACTGTTTTTT
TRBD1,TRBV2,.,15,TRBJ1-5,CASSLDRVGNQPQHF,TGTGCCAGCAGTCTCGACAGGGTCGGCAATCAGCCCCAGCATTTT
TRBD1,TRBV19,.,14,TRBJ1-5,CASSIQGSNQPQHF,TGTGCCAGTTCTATACAGGGGAGCAATCAGCCCCAGCATTTT
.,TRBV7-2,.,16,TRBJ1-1,CASSLMDPGTNTEAFF,TGTGCCAGCAGCTTAATGGATCCGGGAACGAACACTGAAGCTTTCTTT
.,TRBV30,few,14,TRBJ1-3,CAWSVRGSGNTIYF,TGTGCCTGGAGTGTACGCGGCTCTGGAAACACCATATATTTT
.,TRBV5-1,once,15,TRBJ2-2,CASGKMGLNTGELFF,TGCGCCAGCGGCAAGATGGGGCTTAACACCGGGGAGCTGTTTTTT
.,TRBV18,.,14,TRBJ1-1,CASSRDSRGTEAFF,TGTGCCAGCTCAAGAGACAGTAGAGGCACTGAAGCTTTCTTT
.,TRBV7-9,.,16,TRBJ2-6,CASSFLQPTGANVLTF,TGTGCCAGCAGCTTCCTACAGCCAACTGGGGCCAACGTCCTGACTTTC
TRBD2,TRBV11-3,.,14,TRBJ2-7,CASSLGSGASEQYF,TGTGCCAGCAGCTTAGGAAGCGGGGCGAGTGAGCAGTACTTC
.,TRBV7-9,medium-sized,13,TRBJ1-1,CASSLMGDTEAFF,TGTGCCAGCAGCTTAATGGGGGACACTGAAGCTTTCTTT
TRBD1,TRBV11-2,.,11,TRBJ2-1,CASSPGGEQFF,TGTGCCAGCAGCCCAGGGGGTGAGCAGTTCTTC
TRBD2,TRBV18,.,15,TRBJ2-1,CASSPLAGVQHEQFF,TGTGCCAGCTCACCACTGGCGGGAGTCCAGCATGAGCAGTTCTTC
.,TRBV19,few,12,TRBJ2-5,CASSPRGVTQYF,TGTGCCAGTAGTCCCCGTGGTGTGACCCAGTACTTC
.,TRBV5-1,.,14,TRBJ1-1,CASSRPGPRTEAFF,TGCGCCAGCAGCCGCCCAGGGCCGCGCACTGAAGCTTTCTTT
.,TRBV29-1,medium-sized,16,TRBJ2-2,CSVGRGTGTNLGELFF,TGCAGCGTTGGAAGAGGTACAGGGACCAACTTGGGGGAGCTGTTTTTT
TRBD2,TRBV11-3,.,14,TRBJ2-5,CASTPSGREETQYF,TGTGCCAGCACCCCTAGCGGGAGGGAGGAGACCCAGTACTTC